This TCR beta chain derives from a study of T cells in Graves' hyperthyroidism and ophthalmopathy. Reasons for excluding patients were uncontrolled infection, other autoimmune disease, pregnancy or lactation. Diagnosis rested on symptoms, serum thyroxine and TRAb, thyroid ultrasound, and orbital computed tomography. Study outcomes and limitations: The model predicted ophthalmopathy a median around 6.5 months before onset. Within blood appeared most thyroid clonotypes that had expanded above 0.001.

Turning to this clonotype: The antigen is unknown.

The V end was cut by 10 bases, the J end by 5 bases, with 12 bases between. Germline V gene data show CDR1 as MRHNA and CDR2 as SNTAGT. The CDR3 runs 11 residues. Amplification of TCR beta CDR3 regions was performed using RNA transcripts as template. Carried out on the TCR CDR3, a first-round RT-PCR used the HTBI primer set. TCRdb independently ran MiXCR on the multiplex PCR reads; one entry per CDR3 protein. The profile covers 450,000 to 700,000 distinct CDR3 sequences, with around 46% appearing a single time and around 19% taken by the ten largest. The TCR originated in an adult woman with Graves' disease, either hyperthyroidism or ophthalmopathy (not recorded which). Sequences were obtained from peripheral blood or thyroid tissue (not recorded which). The chain has TRBV6-4 and TRBJ2-7, with D possibly matching TRBD1 (6 bases). The CDR3 region is CAITHRDEQYF. The CDR3 DNA follows: TGTGCCATCACACACAGGGACGAGCAGTACTTC.